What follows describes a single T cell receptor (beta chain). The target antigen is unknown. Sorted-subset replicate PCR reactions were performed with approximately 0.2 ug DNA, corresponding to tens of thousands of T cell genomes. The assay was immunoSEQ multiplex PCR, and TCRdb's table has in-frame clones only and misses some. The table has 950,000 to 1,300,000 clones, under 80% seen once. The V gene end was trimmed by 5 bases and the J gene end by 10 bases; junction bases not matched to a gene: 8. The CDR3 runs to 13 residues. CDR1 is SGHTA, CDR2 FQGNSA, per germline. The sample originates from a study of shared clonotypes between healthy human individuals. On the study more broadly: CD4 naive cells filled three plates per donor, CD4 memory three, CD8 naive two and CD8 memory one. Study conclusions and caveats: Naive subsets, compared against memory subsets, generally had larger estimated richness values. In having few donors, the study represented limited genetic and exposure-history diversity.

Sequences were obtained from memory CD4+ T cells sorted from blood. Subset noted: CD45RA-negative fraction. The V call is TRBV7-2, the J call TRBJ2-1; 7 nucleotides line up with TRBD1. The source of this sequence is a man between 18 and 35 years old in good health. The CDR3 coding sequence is TGTGCCAGCAGCAGACAGGGCCTGCGGGAGCAGTTCTTC. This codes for CASSRQGLREQFF.